These 17 T cell receptor beta chains were sequenced from one sample in a study of regulatory T cells in long-lasting Graves disease. Building of the TCR beta libraries involved iRepertoire HTBI primers and Arm-PCR of CDR3 regions. MiXCR, applied by TCRdb to the multiplex PCR reads, yields one record per CDR3 protein. This sample has about 540,000 distinct CDR3 sequences, with around an eighth found just once. Noted time point: newly diagnosed GD, antithyroid drugs for less than 3 months. RNA isolated from PBMCs was used to make the TCR library. The data also belong to a second study, concerning T cells in Graves' hyperthyroidism and ophthalmopathy.

This sample comprised peripheral blood mononuclear cells (PBMCs), obtained at new diagnosis, from a patient treated with antithyroid drugs. The source is a man aged 25 to 40 with Graves disease.

This clonotype was seen a handful of times. The germline gene is not matched at one end of the junction; a read error may be the cause. The V gene is TRBV7-2, the J gene TRBJ2-4; D is perhaps TRBD1 (6 bases). Germline V gene sequence: CDR1 SGHTA, CDR2 FQGNSA. This CDR3 is built from 12 residues. CDR3 protein: CASSLLDSVTLF. As DNA, the CDR3 is TGTGCCAGCAGCCTATTGGACAGCGTCACGCTCTTC.

The rearrangement links TRBV19 to TRBJ2-3; 11 bases are a match to TRBD2. Trimming took 8 bases from V and 2 from J; bases not matched to a gene: 15. Germline V gene sequence: CDR1 LNHDA, CDR2 SQIVND (reference sequence). This CDR3 comprises 18 residues. The CDR3 spells CASRKLAGDDLNTDTQYF. The CDR3 DNA reads as TGTGCCAGTCGAAAACTAGCGGGAGATGATCTCAACACAGATACGCAGTATTTT.

This clonotype was recorded many times. DNA of the CDR3: TGTGCCTGGAGTGTAGGTGGTCGCACGGGGGGCTACACCTTC. Translation: CAWSVGGRTGGYTF. The chain joins TRBV30 to TRBJ1-2; D is unresolved. Germline loops: CDR1 GTSNPN, CDR2 SVGIG (reference sequence). V lost 0 bases and J 8 bases, leaving 16 bases between the germline ends. The CDR3 loop spans 14 amino acids.

This clonotype has at least ten counts. J is TRBJ2-2 and V is TRBV20-1, with TRBD2 matching over 9 bases. There are 16 residues in the CDR3. Trimming removed 0 bases from V and 5 bases from J; junction bases left unmatched: 7. Germline CDR1 reads DFQATT; CDR2 reads SNEGSKA (reference sequence). Here the CDR3 reads CSARESSGRRTGELFF. CDR3 nucleotide sequence: TGCAGTGCTAGAGAGTCGAGCGGGAGGCGAACCGGGGAGCTGTTTTTT.

This clonotype turned up a few times. V usage is TRBV30 and J usage is TRBJ2-6; D gene ambiguous. V was pared by 4 bases and J by 0 bases, with 10 bases between. This CDR3 has 15 amino acids. Germline CDR1 GTSNPN, CDR2 SVGIG (reference sequence). The CDR3 coding sequence is TGTGCCTGGACTGTGTTCCCCTCTGGGGCCAACGTCCTGACTTTC. Protein sequence: CAWTVFPSGANVLTF.

This clonotype was seen repeatedly, ten times or more. The J gene is TRBJ1-1, the V gene TRBV7-3, with 8 bases matching TRBD1. From germline, CDR1 is SGHTA and CDR2 FQGTGA. V trimming: 1 base; J trimming: 0 bases; junction bases outside the gene matches: 4. CDR3 length: 16 amino acids. The DNA of the CDR3 is TGTGCCAGCAGCTTAAGCCCAGGGGGCATGAACACTGAAGCTTTCTTT. It codes for CASSLSPGGMNTEAFF.

This clonotype was recorded at least ten times. The gene calls are TRBV2 and TRBJ2-1; TRBD1 aligns across 7 bases. V shed 6 bases and J 0 bases; nucleotides not matched to a gene: 5. Germline CDR1 SNHLY, CDR2 FYNNEI. This CDR3 spans 15 amino acids. CDR3 protein: CASSLTGSSYNEQFF. The CDR3 DNA reads as TGTGCCAGCAGCTTGACAGGGTCCTCCTACAATGAGCAGTTCTTC.

Comments on this clonotype: This sequence is one base from a far larger clone and is likely a read error. The rearrangement joins TRBV7-2 to TRBJ2-3, with 10 bases that match TRBD2. The CDR3 is 16 amino acids. The junction had 6 bases not matched to a gene; V was cut back by 1 base and J by 5 bases. Germline V gives CDR1 SGHTA, CDR2 FQGNSA. The DNA of the CDR3 is TGTGCCAGCAGCTTAGTAATAGCGGGAGGCATAGATACGCAGTATTTT. It translates to CASSLVIAGGIDTQYF.

This clonotype was counted between two and nine times. The chain carries TRBV7-9 and TRBJ2-3; D is undetermined. This CDR3 comprises 15 residues. The germline V and J ends were trimmed by 1 base and 1 base, with 9 bases remaining between them. Germline loops: CDR1 SEHNR, CDR2 FQNEAQ (reference sequence). The CDR3 reads CASSLEGIGTDTQYF. CDR3 sequence (DNA): TGTGCCAGCAGCTTAGAAGGAATTGGCACAGATACGCAGTATTTT.

The table lists this clonotype with many counts. The CDR3 bases are TGTGCCAGCAGCTCGGATCCTACCTACGAGCAGTACTTC. Translating gives CASSSDPTYEQYF. J is TRBJ2-7 and V is TRBV12-3 or TRBV12-4; D remains ambiguous. The ends were cut back, 6 bases at V and 2 bases at J, with 11 bases in the middle. This CDR3 has 13 residues.

This clonotype was detected a few times. V and J are TRBV14 and TRBJ2-1; D remains unclear. There are 15 residues in the CDR3. The germline gives CDR1 SGHDN, CDR2 FVKESK. V was clipped by 4 bases and J by 0 bases, with 10 bases between them. The CDR3 here is CASSPVLSSYNEQFF. CDR3 bases: TGTGCCAGCAGCCCGGTATTGAGCTCCTACAATGAGCAGTTCTTC.

Comment on this clonotype: At one end, the junction sequence differs from germline, possibly due to a read error. The gene calls are TRBV6-2 or TRBV6-3 and TRBJ2-3; TRBD2 aligns across 11 bases. Germline CDR1 MNHEY, CDR2 SVGEGT. The CDR3 length is 17 residues. CDR3 in amino acids: CASSWDGLAGYSDTRYF. Here the CDR3 DNA reads TGTGCCAGCAGTTGGGACGGACTAGCGGGCTATTCCGATACGCGGTATTTT.

This clonotype was seen at least ten times. This chain connects TRBV19 to TRBJ2-2; 7 bases match TRBD1. V lost 9 bases and J lost 6; bases outside the gene matches: 4. The CDR3 covers 12 residues. CDR1 and CDR2 from the germline V gene are LNHDA and SQIVND (reference sequence). DNA for the CDR3: TGTGCCAGCCTAAGGGGGCCCGGGGAGCTGTTTTTT. Its translation: CASLRGPGELFF.

A few counts support this clonotype. The chain couples TRBV18 to TRBJ1-5; TRBD1 is a possible D gene (6 bases). V lost 3 bases to trimming and J lost 4 bases, with 13 bases between them. Germline V lookup: CDR1 KGHSH, CDR2 LQKENI. This CDR3 is built from 15 residues. The CDR3 spells CASSPGGQLNQPQHF. CDR3 in DNA: TGTGCCAGCTCACCCGGCGGACAGCTAAATCAGCCCCAGCATTTT.

This clonotype has ten or more counts. The chain carries TRBV20-1 and TRBJ1-1; D possibly corresponds to TRBD1 (6 bases). The V end lost 4 bases, the J end lost 11 bases, and 11 bases lay between the germline ends. Germline loops: CDR1 DFQATT, CDR2 SNEGSKA (reference sequence). The CDR3 length is 10 residues. CDR3 sequence (DNA): TGCAGTGCTACCTACAGGGATGCTTTCTTT. It encodes CSATYRDAFF.

This clonotype was seen repeatedly, ten times or more. The chain uses TRBV2 and TRBJ2-1, with 14 positions matching TRBD2. The V segment lost 9 bases and the J segment 7 bases; nucleotides outside the gene matches: 5. Germline CDR1 is SNHLY and CDR2 is FYNNEI. This CDR3 contains 14 residues. The CDR3 DNA is TGTGCCAGAGAGACTAGCGGGAGGGAAAATGAGCAGTTCTTC. The encoded protein is CARETSGRENEQFF.

This chain connects TRBV6-1 to TRBJ1-2, with D unclear. V lost 3 bases and J 7 bases, leaving 9 bases between the germline ends. The CDR3 consists of 12 residues. Germline V gene lookup returns CDR1 MNHNS and CDR2 SASEGT. The CDR3 sequence is CASSDPFGGYTF. In nucleotides, the CDR3 is TGTGCCAGCAGTGACCCATTTGGTGGCTACACCTTC.